The present T cell receptor (beta chain) was sequenced within a study of control samples from healthy donors and cancer patients. Profiled with immunoSEQ multiplex PCR; TCRdb holds only in-frame clones, not every one. Of 150,000 to 200,000 clones in the sample, approximately 92% were seen once. CDR1 and CDR2 (germline): MNHEY, SVGAGI. The CDR3 length is 15 residues. Trimming cost V 7 bases and J 3 bases; bases outside gene matches: 12. The V gene is TRBV6-5, the J gene TRBJ2-7, with 7 nucleotides matching TRBD1. The specimen was blood. This receptor was obtained from a woman aged 40 to 49 in good health. CDR3 sequence: CASTTDRAVFYEQYF. The DNA for the CDR3 is TGTGCCAGCACCACTGACAGGGCGGTATTCTACGAGCAGTACTTC.